This T cell receptor beta chain appears in the sequencing data of a study of response to subunit inactivated influenza vaccine. About this clonotype itself: Its antigen is unknown. The junction departs from germline at one end; a sequencing error may be responsible.

Using its own MiXCR run on the RT-PCR reads, TCRdb lists one record per CDR3 protein. The profile covers roughly 570,000 distinct CDR3 sequences, with 10% to 15% appearing a single time and about an eighth taken by the ten largest. The study's findings and limits: The authors offered the suggestion that each seasonal influenza vaccination recruits few new T cells.

This TCR derives from a man aged 50 to 59 who received an inactivated influenza vaccine. The sequencing used PBMCs from blood, collected 45 days after vaccination.

The CDR3 sequence is CASSDSGKAYYEQYF. The CDR3 DNA reads TGTGCCAGCAGTGACTCAGGGAAGGCGTACTACGAGCAGTACTTC. The chain employs TRBV6-5 and TRBJ2-7; maybe TRBD1 (5 bases). The CDR3 totals 15 residues. Germline CDR1 reads MNHEY; CDR2 reads SVGAGI.